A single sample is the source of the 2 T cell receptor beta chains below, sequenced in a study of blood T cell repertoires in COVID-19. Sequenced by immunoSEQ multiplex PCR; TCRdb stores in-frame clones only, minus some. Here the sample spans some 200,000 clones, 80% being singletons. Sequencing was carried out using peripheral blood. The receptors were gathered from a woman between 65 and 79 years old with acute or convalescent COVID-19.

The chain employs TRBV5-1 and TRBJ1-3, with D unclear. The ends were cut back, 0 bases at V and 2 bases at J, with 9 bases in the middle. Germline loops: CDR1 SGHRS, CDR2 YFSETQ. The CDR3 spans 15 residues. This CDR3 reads CASSLDGFAGNTIYF. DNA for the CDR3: TGCGCCAGCAGCTTGGACGGGTTTGCTGGAAACACCATATATTTT.

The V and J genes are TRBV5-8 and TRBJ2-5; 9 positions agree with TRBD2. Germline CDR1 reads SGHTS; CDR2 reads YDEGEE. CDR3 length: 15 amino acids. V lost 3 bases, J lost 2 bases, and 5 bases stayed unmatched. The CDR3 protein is CASSSGLAKQETQYF. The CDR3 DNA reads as TGTGCCAGCAGCTCCGGACTAGCGAAACAAGAGACCCAGTACTTC.